This passage covers 18 T cell receptor beta chains from one sample sequenced in a study of blood T cell repertoires in COVID-19 (dated by TCRdb to the early 2020s). Library construction relied on the immunoSEQ multiplex PCR assay. What TCRdb holds here is the immuneACCESS table cut down to in-frame rearrangements. Part of the clones is not present; checked against another copy, under half of the missing clones reflect an unresolved V gene, and the others are unexplained. The sample has about 180,000 clones on record, roughly nine tenths of them singletons. Together, the top ten hold approximately 2% of the sample. Sequencing input: peripheral blood. The receptors were gathered from a man aged 18 to 30 who had recovered from COVID-19.

The chain carries TRBV5-1 and TRBJ2-7, with TRBD1 identical over 9 bases. Germline-derived CDR1 and CDR2 are SGHRS and YFSETQ. Germline trimming cut 0 bases from V and 5 bases from J; bases unmatched to any gene: 9. The CDR3 is 16 amino acids. Written as DNA, the CDR3 is TGCGCCAGCAGCTTGGATTCCAGGACAGGGGAGAACGAGCAGTACTTC. Amino acid sequence: CASSLDSRTGENEQYF.

The chain links TRBV10-3 to TRBJ2-5; TRBD2 might be the D (6 bases). The germline gives CDR1 ENHRY, CDR2 SYGVKD. The CDR3 totals 13 residues. The V end lost 6 bases, the J end lost 4 bases, and 12 bases lay between the germline ends. The CDR3 reads CAIRDGSRETQYF. The CDR3 nucleotides read TGTGCCATCAGAGACGGGAGCCGAGAGACCCAGTACTTC.

The genes are TRBV4-1 and TRBJ2-7, with D perhaps TRBD2 (6 bases). CDR1 and CDR2 (germline): MGHRA, YSYEKL. This CDR3 region has 16 residues. Trimming cost V 0 bases and J 2 bases, with 14 bases left between them. The CDR3 here is CASSQDVGGVPYEQYF. The CDR3 DNA follows: TGCGCCAGCAGCCAAGATGTGGGGGGAGTCCCCTACGAGCAGTACTTC.

The V gene is TRBV6-5, the J gene TRBJ1-4; D not certain. CDR3 length: 13 amino acids. With 4 bases removed from V and 12 bases from J, the gap between germline ends came to 15 bases. In germline, CDR1 is MNHEY, CDR2 SVGAGI. CDR3 nucleotides: TGTGCCAGCAGTTTACTCATCGGGGAGGAACTGTTTTTT. It translates to CASSLLIGEELFF.

The J gene is TRBJ2-7, the V gene TRBV11-3; tentatively, D is TRBD1 (6 bases). Per germline, CDR1 SGHNT and CDR2 YENEEA. There are 12 residues in the CDR3. The V end was cut by 6 bases, the J end by 5 bases, with 11 bases between. CDR3: CASSLQGDEQYF. The CDR3 region has the DNA TGTGCCAGCAGTTTACAGGGCGACGAGCAGTACTTC.

The V call is TRBV12-3 or TRBV12-4, the J call TRBJ2-1; D call uncertain. The V and J ends lost 5 bases and 9 bases respectively, with 11 bases between them. The CDR3 loop spans 12 amino acids. The CDR3 loop is CASSPRKFEQFF. The CDR3, as DNA: TGTGCCAGCAGTCCCAGGAAGTTTGAGCAGTTCTTC.

V gene TRBV2 combines with J gene TRBJ1-5; TRBD1 matches at 7 bases. CDR1 SNHLY and CDR2 FYNNEI come from the germline V gene. The CDR3 contains 15 residues. Losses at the gene ends were 1 base for V and 5 bases for J; bases not matched to a gene: 5. In nucleotides, the CDR3 is TGTGCCAGCAGTGAAGGAAGGGGACAGCATCAGCCCCAGCATTTT. It yields the protein CASSEGRGQHQPQHF.

The CDR3 loop reads CASRIPGTGGHGYTF. The CDR3 DNA sequence: TGTGCCAGCAGAATACCCGGGACAGGGGGGCATGGCTACACCTTC. The chain uses TRBV6-5 and TRBJ1-2; 11 bases line up with TRBD1. This CDR3 spans 15 amino acids. The J segment lost 6 bases and the V segment lost 6 bases, leaving 9 bases of the junction unmatched. Germline CDR1 MNHEY, CDR2 SVGAGI.

The gene calls are TRBV25-1 and TRBJ2-1, with 10 positions matching TRBD2. Germline loops: CDR1 MGHDK, CDR2 SYGVNS. The CDR3 consists of 14 residues. V lost 3 bases, J lost 8 bases, and 4 bases stayed unmatched. The CDR3 nucleotides read TGTGCCAGCAGTGATAGCGGGAGGATCCATGAGCAGTTCTTC. Translation gives CASSDSGRIHEQFF.

The chain joins TRBV29-1 to TRBJ2-3; 14 positions agree with TRBD2. The CDR3 contains 13 residues. The junction had 1 base not matched to a gene; V was cut back by 5 bases and J by 6 bases. Germline V gene sequence: CDR1 SQVTM, CDR2 ANQGSEA. CDR3 region: CSVRLAGGDTQYF. The CDR3, as DNA: TGCAGCGTTAGACTAGCGGGAGGGGATACGCAGTATTTT.

The rearrangement joins TRBV28 to TRBJ2-2, with 8 bases that match TRBD2. Germline V gives CDR1 MDHEN, CDR2 SYDVKM. CDR3 size: 15 residues. V dropped 11 bases and J dropped 5; count of bases not matched to a gene: 13. DNA of the CDR3: TGTGCCTCATGCAGGGCGGGAGGCGGAACCGGGGAGCTGTTTTTT. Protein product: CASCRAGGGTGELFF. Full variable domain (remainder filled in from reference TRBV28 and TRBJ2-2): DVKVTQSSRYLVKRTGEKVFLECVQDMDHENMFWYRQDPGLGLRLIYFSYDVKMKEKGDIPEGYSVSREKKERFSLILESASTNQTSMYLCASCRAGGGTGELFFGEGSRLTVL.

Turning to this clone: An end of the junction differs from the germline gene, which may be a read error. The gene calls are TRBV5-4 and TRBJ2-2; 7 nucleotides agree with TRBD1. This CDR3 contains 15 residues. Per the germline V gene, CDR1 is SGHNT and CDR2 is YYREEE (reference sequence). This CDR3 is CASSLRTGLTAELFF. In DNA form, the CDR3 reads TGTGCCAGCAGCCTTCGGACAGGTCTGACCGCGGAGCTGTTTTTT.

The rearrangement joins TRBV4-1 to TRBJ2-2; maybe TRBD2 (6 bases). CDR3 length equals 14 residues. CDR1 is MGHRA, CDR2 YSYEKL, per germline. Trimming took 1 base from V and 8 from J, leaving 11 bases between them. This CDR3 reads CASSQGDGGGELFF. CDR3 coding DNA: TGCGCCAGCAGCCAAGGAGACGGGGGAGGGGAGCTGTTTTTT.

This clone was recorded at least ten times. The chain is built from TRBV19 and TRBJ1-2, with a tentative D call TRBD1 (6 bases). V shed 4 bases and J shed 14 bases, with 14 bases lying between them. The CDR3 consists of 11 residues. CDR1 LNHDA and CDR2 SQIVND come from the germline V gene (reference sequence). CDR3 in DNA: TGTGCCAGTAGTAGCGCCACAGGGAAGACCTTC. Encoded protein: CASSSATGKTF. The full variable domain, with the rest looked up from reference TRBV19 and TRBJ1-2, is DGGITQSPKYLFRKEGQNVTLSCEQNLNHDAMYWYRQDPGQGLRLIYYSQIVNDFQKGDIAEGYSVSREKKESFPLTVTSAQKNPTAFYLCASSSATGKTFGSGTRLTVV.

This rearrangement joins TRBV5-4 to TRBJ2-5; D perhaps matches TRBD1 (6 bases). Germline lookup yields CDR1 SGHNT and CDR2 YYREEE (reference sequence). V was cut by 4 bases and J by 4 bases, with 14 bases left in between. This CDR3 is built from 14 residues. The CDR3 bases are TGTGCCAGCAGCCCGGACAGCTGGGTAGAGACCCAGTACTTC. Translated, it gives CASSPDSWVETQYF. Full variable domain (missing parts from reference TRBV5-4 and TRBJ2-5): ETGVTQSPTHLIKTRGQQVTLRCSSQSGHNTVSWYQQALGQGPQFIFQYYREEENGRGNFPPRFSGLQFPNYSSELNVNALELDDSALYLCASSPDSWVETQYFGPGTRLLVL.

J is TRBJ2-7 and V is TRBV5-1, with 8 bases fitting TRBD1. CDR3 length: 16 amino acids. V dropped 2 bases and J dropped 0; count of bases not matched to a gene: 7. Germline loops: CDR1 SGHRS, CDR2 YFSETQ. In DNA form, the CDR3 reads TGCGCCAGCAGCTTACAGGGGGTCCCATACTCCTACGAGCAGTACTTC. Amino acid sequence: CASSLQGVPYSYEQYF.

The rearrangement links TRBV28 to TRBJ2-1, with TRBD2 matching over 10 bases. The length of the CDR3 is 15 residues. V gave up 5 bases and J gave up 6 bases; unmatched junction bases: 7. CDR1 MDHEN and CDR2 SYDVKM come from the germline V gene. CDR3 bases: TGTGCCAGCAGTATAAGCGGGAGGGCAGTCAATGAGCAGTTCTTC. Protein: CASSISGRAVNEQFF.

This clone has only one observation. This CDR3 is CASSPRQNGNTIYF. CDR3 nucleotides: TGTGCCAGCAGTCCCCGACAGAATGGAAACACCATATATTTT. The chain carries TRBV6-2 or TRBV6-3 and TRBJ1-3; weak D call: TRBD1 (5 bases). Germline CDR1 is MNHEY and CDR2 is SVGEGT. The CDR3 extends over 14 amino acids. The V and J ends lost 5 bases and 3 bases respectively, with 11 bases between them.